Listed here are 5 T cell receptor beta chains from one sample, sequenced in a study of cytomegalovirus exposure and HLA in healthy donors. In the PCR, 60 Vbeta and 13 Jbeta primers were used. The table came from immunoSEQ multiplex PCR; TCRdb's copy has only in-frame clones and leaves some out. The sample holds 85,000 to 130,000 clones, approximately 78% seen once. Sequencing input: PBMCs. The receptors come from a woman between 40 and 55 years old in good health and CMV-seronegative.

The chain couples TRBV7-8 to TRBJ1-2; D remains unclear. Trimming cost V 1 base and J 6 bases, with 18 bases left between them. This CDR3 comprises 16 residues. Germline assignment: CDR1 SGHVS and CDR2 FQNEAQ. CDR3 protein: CASSLVGSSGVNGYTF. The DNA of the CDR3 is TGTGCCAGCAGCTTAGTCGGTTCTAGCGGGGTTAATGGCTACACCTTC.

CDR3: CSVGSNLGRSPVYGYTF. The CDR3 region has the DNA TGCAGCGTTGGTTCAAATTTAGGGAGATCCCCGGTTTATGGCTACACCTTC. V usage is TRBV29-1 and J usage is TRBJ1-2; D is unclear. Trimming pared 4 bases from V and 5 bases from J, leaving 26 bases between. Per the germline V gene, CDR1 is SQVTM and CDR2 is ANQGSEA. The CDR3 extends over 17 amino acids.

A few counts support this clone. J is TRBJ2-5 and V is TRBV6-6, with unresolved D. The CDR3 loop spans 12 amino acids. Germline V gene sequence: CDR1 MNHNY, CDR2 SVGAGI (reference sequence). Trimming stripped 6 bases from V and 5 bases from J, with 10 bases between. The CDR3: CASSQSGETQYF. The CDR3 DNA follows: TGTGCCAGCAGCCAGTCCGGGGAGACCCAGTACTTC.

The V gene is TRBV6-5, the J gene TRBJ2-7, with 10 positions matching TRBD2. With V trimmed by 0 bases and J by 5 bases, 7 bases remained unmatched. Germline V gene sequence: CDR1 MNHEY, CDR2 SVGAGI. CDR3 size: 16 residues. The CDR3 region has the DNA TGTGCCAGCAGTTACTCCATGCTAGCGGGAGTCGACGAGCAGTACTTC. Its translation is CASSYSMLAGVDEQYF.

The sample holds one count of this clone. The V gene is TRBV7-2, the J gene TRBJ2-1; maybe TRBD1 (6 bases). With 2 bases removed from V and 15 bases from J, the gap between germline ends came to 11 bases. Germline V gives CDR1 SGHTA, CDR2 FQGNSA. CDR3 length: 11 residues. CDR3 bases: TGTGCCAGCAGCTTAACAGGGTGGATGTTCTTC. This sequence encodes CASSLTGWMFF. Full variable domain (rest looked up from reference TRBV7-2 and TRBJ2-1): GAGVSQSPSNKVTEKGKDVELRCDPISGHTALYWYRQSLGQGLEFLIYFQGNSAPDKSGLPSDRFSAERTGGSVSTLTIQRTQQEDSAVYLCASSLTGWMFFGPGTRLTVL.